Sequencing of this TCR beta chain was carried out in a study of blood T cell repertoires in COVID-19. Study as a whole: The United States, Italy and Spain were the sources of the acute and convalescent COVID-19 samples. From T cells, B-cell-depleted T cells, or PBMCs came the material, which was cDNA or gDNA.

The length of the CDR3 is 16 residues. From germline, CDR1 is SGHKS and CDR2 YYEKEE (reference sequence). V was pared by 0 bases and J by 0 bases, with 9 bases between. Participants, roughly 18 to 90 years old, spanned under 30 US areas. Self-reported history from a screening survey and questionnaire set each donor's cohort. The assay was immunoSEQ multiplex PCR, and TCRdb's table has in-frame clones only and misses some. The data hold 400,000 or so clones, with roughly nine tenths observed a single time. The clonotype originates from a man between 25 and 39 years old who had recovered from COVID-19. V is TRBV5-5 and J is TRBJ2-2; D unclear. The sequenced material came from PBMCs or T cells enriched from blood (not recorded which). This chain's CDR3 is CASSLAFLANTGELFF. CDR3 sequence (DNA): TGTGCCAGCAGCTTGGCCTTTCTAGCGAACACCGGGGAGCTGTTTTTT.